This T cell receptor beta chain appears in the sequencing data of a study of blood T cell repertoires in COVID-19. For the study at large: T cells, B-cell-depleted T cells, or PBMCs supplied cDNA or gDNA.

Sequencing used immunoSEQ multiplex PCR; TCRdb keeps in-frame clones, though not all of them. The sample contains more than 90,000 clones, 92% of which appear only once. This receptor was identified in a man over 45 with active COVID-19. Sample: peripheral blood.

The CDR3 DNA reads as TGTGCCAGAGTTTCCGGGACACGTTCCTACAATGAGCAGTTCTTC. This translates into CARVSGTRSYNEQFF. The chain has TRBV19 and TRBJ2-1, with D perhaps TRBD1 (6 bases). The CDR3 has 15 residues. V was pared by 9 bases and J by 1 base, with 16 bases between. Germline V CDR1 and CDR2: LNHDA, SQIVND (reference sequence).